These T cell receptor beta chains were read from a single sample in a study of T-cell reconstitution after alpha-beta-depleted transplantation in children. A single record per CDR3 protein comes from TCRdb applying MiXCR to the PCR reads. Among roughly 220,000 distinct CDR3 sequences listed, approximately 8.4% were seen once. The sample was PBMCs, mostly from graft donor cells, taken 360 days after TCRalphabeta/CD19-depleted stem cell transplant. Every receptor here comes from a male patient aged 2-15 years who had a stem cell transplant for acute myeloid leukemia, so the T cells may come from the graft donor. CDR3s include the opening cysteine and the closing phenylalanine or tryptophan. A D gene is named only where the DNA matches it firmly. Some rows mark clone size as missing; the rest say once, few, many or name a class of expanded clone.

-	TRBV4-1	TRBJ2-4	16	-	CASSQVGRGAKNIQYF	TGCGCCAGCAGCCAAGTGGGGCGAGGGGCCAAAAACATTCAGTACTTC
-	TRBV5-6	TRBJ1-5	15	few	CASSLGQKSNQPQHF	TGTGCCAGCAGCTTGGGCCAGAAAAGCAATCAGCCCCAGCATTTT
-	TRBV6-5	TRBJ1-6	16	many	CASSYAGSSYNSPLHF	TGTGCCAGCAGTTACGCGGGGAGCTCCTATAATTCACCCCTCCACTTT
TRBD2	TRBV5-1	TRBJ2-1	16	-	CASSFRTGGWDHEQFF	TGCGCCAGCAGCTTTAGAACGGGAGGTTGGGACCATGAGCAGTTCTTC
TRBD1	TRBV12-3/TRBV12-4	TRBJ2-2	16	few	CASSDPGGWDTGELFF	TGTGCCAGCTCTGACCCAGGGGGATGGGACACCGGGGAGCTGTTTTTT
-	TRBV6-5	TRBJ2-3	15	many	CASSYANPSTDTQYF	TGTGCCAGCAGTTATGCAAACCCCAGCACAGATACGCAGTATTTT
-	TRBV7-3	TRBJ2-3	15	many	CASSPTPLGLGTQYF	TGTGCCAGCAGCCCTACCCCTCTGGGGCTAGGGACGCAGTATTTT
-	TRBV13	TRBJ2-1	13	-	CASSCHWALEQFF	TGTGCCAGCAGCTGTCACTGGGCCCTAGAGCAGTTCTTC
-	TRBV20-1	TRBJ2-2	15	few	CSARAGQLNTGELFF	TGCAGTGCTCGAGCGGGACAGCTGAACACCGGGGAGCTGTTTTTT
TRBD1	TRBV29-1	TRBJ2-1	13	many	CSSWNRGGNEQFF	TGCAGCTCGTGGAACAGGGGCGGTAATGAGCAGTTCTTC
TRBD1	TRBV4-1	TRBJ2-1	16	many	CASSQDPGTGSNEQFF	TGCGCCAGCAGCCAAGATCCTGGGACAGGGAGCAATGAGCAGTTCTTC
-	TRBV7-6	TRBJ2-7	12	-	CASSSQIHEQYF	TGTGCCAGCAGCTCACAGATACACGAGCAGTACTTC
TRBD2	TRBV5-6	TRBJ2-1	15	-	CASSLLRELWNEQFF	TGTGCCAGCAGCTTGCTGCGGGAGTTATGGAATGAGCAGTTCTTC
-	TRBV5-1	TRBJ2-2	13	many	CATGDSPLGELFF	TGCGCCACCGGGGACTCCCCCCTCGGGGAGCTGTTTTTT
-	TRBV4-2	TRBJ1-3	15	many	CASSQDRVSGNTIYF	TGTGCCAGCAGCCAAGACAGGGTCTCTGGAAACACCATATATTTT
-	TRBV20-1	TRBJ2-3	12	-	CSTPARTDTQYF	TGCAGTACCCCCGCGCGCACAGATACGCAGTATTTT
TRBD1	TRBV12-3/TRBV12-4	TRBJ2-1	14	many	CASSRGQGRLGRFF	TGTGCCAGCAGCCGAGGACAGGGGCGCTTGGGTCGGTTCTTC
TRBD2	TRBV20-1	TRBJ2-1	14	many	CSARAAGGFDEQFF	TGCAGTGCTAGAGCAGCGGGAGGGTTCGATGAGCAGTTCTTC
-	TRBV20-1	TRBJ2-2	14	many	CSASTGGNTGELFF	TGCAGTGCTAGTACCGGGGGCAACACCGGGGAGCTGTTTTTT
-	TRBV29-1	TRBJ1-4	10	few	CSVWGEKLFF	TGCAGCGTTTGGGGAGAAAAACTGTTTTTT
-	TRBV12-3/TRBV12-4	TRBJ2-5	14	few	CASSLRGAEETQYF	TGTGCCAGCAGTTTACGGGGAGCTGAGGAGACCCAGTACTTC
TRBD2	TRBV20-1	TRBJ2-3	18	-	CSARVPPRQREPPDTQYF	TGCAGTGCTAGAGTCCCGCCCCGCCAGCGGGAGCCCCCAGATACGCAGTATTTT
-	TRBV5-1	TRBJ2-5	14	many	CASSLLTGKETQYF	TGCGCCAGCAGCCTATTAACAGGGAAAGAGACCCAGTACTTC
TRBD1	TRBV5-6	TRBJ1-2	12	few	CASSSGQGPQHF	TGTGCCAGCAGCTCCGGACAGGGCCCCCAGCACTTC
-	TRBV27	TRBJ2-3	12	-	CASSVGADTQYF	TGTGCCAGCAGTGTGGGCGCAGATACGCAGTATTTT
-	TRBV24-1	TRBJ2-5	15	few	CATSDPSTGSETQYF	TGTGCCACCAGTGACCCCTCCACAGGGTCAGAGACCCAGTACTTC